Below are 25 T cell receptor beta chains sequenced from a single sample in a study of blood T cell repertoires in COVID-19 (dated by TCRdb to the early 2020s). The method behind the library was the immunoSEQ multiplex PCR assay. TCRdb re-hosts the immuneACCESS table, in-frame sequences only. Its copies lack some clones; in the studies checked, an unresolved V gene accounts for under half of them, and the cause for the rest is not known. The table for this sample lists around 130,000 clones; 84% of them were counted only once. Together, the top ten hold roughly 3.5% of the sample. Sequencing was done on a sample of PBMCs or T cells enriched from blood (not recorded which). All receptors come from a woman aged 45-59 years with acute COVID-19.

The V call is TRBV5-6, the J call TRBJ2-1, with 8 positions matching TRBD2. The J segment lost 7 bases and the V segment lost 0 bases, leaving 6 bases of the junction unmatched. CDR3 length: 15 residues. CDR1 is SGHDT, CDR2 YYEEEE, per germline. For the CDR3, the DNA is TGTGCCAGCAGCTTGGAAGCGGGAGCTGGAAATGAGCAGTTCTTC. It is translated as CASSLEAGAGNEQFF.

The chain uses TRBV15 and TRBJ1-1, with D possibly being TRBD1 (5 bases). The germline V gene encodes CDR1 LNHNV and CDR2 YYDKDF (reference sequence). V dropped 0 bases and J dropped 11 bases, with 13 bases sitting between them. The CDR3 is 13 amino acids. DNA for the CDR3: TGTGCCACCAGCAGAGAGGGCGGGACCTTGGCTTTCTTT. It translates to CATSREGGTLAFF. Supplemented by reference TRBV15 and TRBJ1-1, the full variable domain reads DAMVIQNPRYQVTQFGKPVTLSCSQTLNHNVMYWYQQKSSQAPKLLFHYYDKDFNNEADTPDNFQSRRPNTSFCFLDIRSPGLGDTAMYLCATSREGGTLAFFGQGTRLTVV.

This clone was counted only a few times. The CDR3 reads CAISARTGALDGYTF. CDR3 nucleotide sequence: TGTGCCATCAGCGCTCGGACAGGGGCCCTTGATGGCTACACCTTC. The J gene is TRBJ1-2, the V gene TRBV10-3; 9 nucleotides agree with TRBD1. J was trimmed by 6 bases and V by 6 bases; bases with no gene match: 11. The CDR3 covers 15 residues. CDR1 ENHRY and CDR2 SYGVKD come from the germline V gene.

This clone has more than one count but fewer than ten. The rearrangement links TRBV5-1 to TRBJ2-2; possible D gene TRBD2, 6 bases. CDR1 and CDR2 from the germline V gene are SGHRS and YFSETQ. The CDR3 sequence is 16 residues long. Trimming left V 0 bases short and J 1 base short, with 10 bases between. The CDR3 region has the DNA TGCGCCAGCAGCTTGGAAGGAGGGATGAACACCGGGGAGCTGTTTTTT. It encodes CASSLEGGMNTGELFF.

The CDR3: CATSEGRSSGANVLTF. DNA of the CDR3: TGTGCCACCAGTGAGGGGCGGAGCTCTGGGGCCAACGTCCTGACTTTC. The chain employs TRBV24-1 and TRBJ2-6, with D possibly being TRBD1 (5 bases). Per the germline V gene, CDR1 is KGHDR and CDR2 is SFDVKD. The CDR3 covers 16 residues. V lost 4 bases to trimming and J lost 0 bases, with 9 bases between them.

The chain links TRBV7-9 to TRBJ1-2; D not certain. The CDR3 spans 14 residues. From germline, CDR1 is SEHNR and CDR2 FQNEAQ (reference sequence). V was pared by 5 bases and J by 8 bases, with 18 bases between. In DNA form, the CDR3 reads TGTGCCAGCAGCCGCCACGGCCCATCGGGGGGCTACACCTTC. It yields the protein CASSRHGPSGGYTF.

The chain combines TRBV5-1 with TRBJ1-1; a weak D match, TRBD1 (6 bases). V gave up 1 base and J gave up 5 bases, with 15 bases separating them. The CDR3 length is 15 residues. CDR1 is SGHRS and CDR2 is YFSETQ in the germline V gene. Here the CDR3 DNA reads TGCGCCAGCAGCTTGATGGGGGGGCGTGAGACTGAAGCTTTCTTT. Translated, it gives CASSLMGGRETEAFF.

The gene calls are TRBV12-3 or TRBV12-4 and TRBJ1-5; TRBD1 aligns across 9 bases. This CDR3 contains 13 residues. The trim removed 7 bases at V and 7 bases at J, leaving 5 bases unmatched. CDR3: CASKMDRGQPQHF. As DNA, the CDR3 is TGTGCCAGCAAAATGGACAGGGGACAGCCCCAGCATTTT.

The V and J genes are TRBV5-1 and TRBJ2-7, with unresolved D. Germline V gene lookup returns CDR1 SGHRS and CDR2 YFSETQ. This CDR3 region has 14 residues. The V end was cut by 0 bases, the J end by 0 bases, with 7 bases between. The CDR3: CASSLVHNSYEQYF. In DNA, the CDR3 is TGCGCCAGCAGCTTGGTTCACAACTCCTACGAGCAGTACTTC.

This chain links TRBV15 with TRBJ2-7; TRBD2 aligns across 13 bases. Trimming removed 0 bases from V and 1 base from J; junction bases left unmatched: 18. The CDR3 extends over 22 amino acids. Germline V CDR1 and CDR2: LNHNV, YYDKDF (reference sequence). Written as DNA, the CDR3 is TGTGCCACCAGCAGAGACACTAGCGGGAGGGCCGGGGCTACCCCGGCATCCTACGAGCAGTACTTC. This codes for CATSRDTSGRAGATPASYEQYF.

This chain uses TRBV7-9 with TRBJ1-4; D perhaps matches TRBD1 (5 bases). Deletions cut 5 bases from V and 11 bases from J, with 15 bases between. From germline, CDR1 is SEHNR and CDR2 FQNEAQ (reference sequence). CDR3 length equals 13 residues. The DNA of the CDR3 is TGTGCCAGCAGCCAAAGGGGCTCTGGGAAACTGTTTTTT. Its protein is CASSQRGSGKLFF.

The chain is built from TRBV7-9 and TRBJ1-1; 7 bases fit TRBD1. Germline lookup yields CDR1 SEHNR and CDR2 FQNEAQ (reference sequence). The CDR3 consists of 12 residues. V shed 10 bases, J shed 4 bases, and the junction held 6 bases outside the gene matches. The CDR3 sequence: CANGQGGTEAFF. The CDR3 DNA follows: TGTGCCAACGGGCAGGGGGGCACTGAAGCTTTCTTT.

J is TRBJ2-1 and V is TRBV6-5; TRBD2 matches at 8 bases. The junction had 12 bases not matched to a gene; V was cut back by 8 bases and J by 9 bases. The germline V gene has CDR1 MNHEY and CDR2 SVGAGI. The CDR3 length is 14 residues. In DNA form, the CDR3 reads TGTGCCAGCCGGTCAGCGGGAGAAGAGCGTGAGCAGTTCTTC. Its translation is CASRSAGEEREQFF.

The J gene is TRBJ2-7, the V gene TRBV7-9; 13 nucleotides align to TRBD2. CDR1 and CDR2 from the germline V gene are SEHNR and FQNEAQ (reference sequence). Unmatched junction bases numbered 8, after V lost 5 bases and J lost 4 bases. The CDR3 extends over 16 amino acids. The chain's CDR3 is CASSAGTSGTGYEQYF. The CDR3 DNA reads TGTGCCAGCAGCGCTGGGACTAGCGGGACTGGGTACGAGCAGTACTTC.

The chain has TRBV3-1 (or the pseudogene TRBV3-2) and TRBJ1-1; maybe TRBD1 (5 bases). The CDR3 sequence is 15 residues long. CDR1 and CDR2 (germline): LGHDT, YNNKEL (reference sequence). Trimming took 2 bases from V and 7 from J, leaving 17 bases between them. CDR3 region: CASSQSPLGGNEAFF. In DNA form, the CDR3 reads TGTGCCAGCAGCCAAAGCCCTTTGGGGGGGAATGAAGCTTTCTTT.

This chain joins TRBV3-1 (or the pseudogene TRBV3-2) and TRBJ1-2, with TRBD1 matching 9 bases. After removal of 4 bases from V and 2 bases from J, the junction contained 8 bases not matched to a gene. Germline loops: CDR1 LGHDT, CDR2 YNNKEL (reference sequence). The CDR3 consists of 16 residues. This CDR3 reads CASSLNPTGGNYGYTF. For the CDR3, the DNA is TGTGCCAGCAGCCTCAACCCGACAGGGGGAAACTATGGCTACACCTTC.

V gene TRBV7-8 combines with J gene TRBJ2-7, with 8 bases fitting TRBD2. The CDR3 loop spans 14 amino acids. Germline CDR1 SGHVS, CDR2 FQNEAQ. Unmatched junction bases numbered 4, after V lost 0 bases and J lost 6 bases. CDR3 bases: TGTGCCAGCAGCTTAGCTCTAGCGGGCCTCGAGCAGTACTTC. The encoded protein is CASSLALAGLEQYF.

This clone came up a few times. The chain couples TRBV19 to TRBJ2-1; 8 bases are shared with TRBD1. This CDR3 is built from 14 residues. The germline CDR1 and CDR2 sequences are LNHDA and SQIVND (reference sequence). V dropped 7 bases and J dropped 7; count of bases not matched to a gene: 9. The DNA of the CDR3 is TGTGCCAGTACCGTGGGCAGGGGGCGGAATGAGCAGTTCTTC. This sequence encodes CASTVGRGRNEQFF.

This clone showed up just once. The rearrangement uses TRBV6-4 and TRBJ2-1; D unclear. Trimming pared 6 bases from V and 1 base from J, leaving 10 bases between. The length of the CDR3 is 14 residues. Germline lookup yields CDR1 MRHNA and CDR2 SNTAGT. CDR3 bases: TGTGCCAGCAGAGTTGACGGGTCCTACAATGAGCAGTTCTTC. This encodes CASRVDGSYNEQFF.

This clone appeared a few times. The chain carries TRBV6-2 or TRBV6-3 and TRBJ2-7; unclear D gene. Trimming removed 6 bases from V and 3 bases from J, with 15 bases in between. The CDR3 is 14 amino acids. Germline V gene data show CDR1 as MNHEY and CDR2 as SVGEGT. This CDR3 reads CASSPRPVNYEQYF. CDR3 coding DNA: TGTGCCAGCAGCCCCCGTCCGGTTAACTACGAGCAGTACTTC.

The chain uses TRBV27 and TRBJ2-3, with 10 nucleotides matching TRBD2. This CDR3 comprises 19 residues. V shed 1 base, J shed 3 bases, and the junction held 13 bases outside the gene matches. CDR1 and CDR2 from the germline V gene are MNHEY and SMNVEV (reference sequence). Here the CDR3 reads CASSLFPVAAGGPTDTQYF. For the CDR3, the DNA is TGTGCCAGCAGTTTATTCCCTGTAGCAGCGGGAGGGCCGACAGATACGCAGTATTTT.

This clone was counted a single time. This rearrangement joins TRBV11-2 to TRBJ1-3; D is possibly TRBD1 (6 bases). The CDR3 has 15 residues. The germline V and J ends were trimmed by 5 bases and 2 bases, with 13 bases remaining between them. Germline V gene data show CDR1 as SGHAT and CDR2 as FQNNGV. The CDR3 sequence: CASSPQGTTGNTIYF. The CDR3 bases are TGTGCCAGCAGCCCACAGGGCACAACTGGAAACACCATATATTTT.

The CDR3 protein is CASSLWQEGGELFF. DNA of the CDR3: TGCGCCAGCAGCTTGTGGCAGGAGGGCGGGGAGCTGTTTTTT. This rearrangement joins TRBV5-1 to TRBJ2-2; weak D call: TRBD2 (6 bases). Germline-derived CDR1 and CDR2 are SGHRS and YFSETQ. Trimming took off 1 base at V and 7 bases at J, with 11 bases between the two ends. The CDR3 has 14 amino acids.

Only one count was recorded for this clone. V is TRBV27 and J is TRBJ1-5; 8 bases line up with TRBD1. V was clipped by 3 bases and J by 1 base; unmatched bases: 8. Germline-derived CDR1 and CDR2 are MNHEY and SMNVEV (reference sequence). The CDR3 is made up of 17 amino acids. CDR3 coding DNA: TGTGCCAGCAGTTTGGTCAGGGGGCTAGGCAGCAATCAGCCCCAGCATTTT. Translating it yields CASSLVRGLGSNQPQHF.

The rearrangement links TRBV7-3 to TRBJ2-3; 9 positions agree with TRBD1. This CDR3 spans 15 amino acids. J was trimmed by 0 bases and V by 5 bases; bases with no gene match: 3. The germline V gene encodes CDR1 SGHTA and CDR2 FQGTGA. The DNA of the CDR3 is TGTGCCAGCAGCCGGACAGGGGATAGCACAGATACGCAGTATTTT. Translating it yields CASSRTGDSTDTQYF.